This T cell receptor (beta chain) was sequenced for a study of blood T cell repertoires in COVID-19. V lost 4 bases and J 5 bases, leaving 18 bases between the germline ends. Germline loops: CDR1 LNHDA, CDR2 SQIVND (reference sequence). The CDR3 is 15 amino acids. Participants were aged roughly 18 to 89 years, lived in around 25 US areas, and enrolled virtually. Two negative PCRs, clearance, or symptom resolution were required of recovered Cohort 3 donors. In the original workflow: From reference gene primer amplification, estimates of nucleated cell counts were derived. Generated by immunoSEQ multiplex PCR, the TCRdb table keeps only in-frame clones and is missing some. Clone size and V and J calls were adopted from that table, with D and trimming inferred from the DNA. The table includes around 330,000 clones, under 90% detected once.

The sample consisted of PBMCs or T cells enriched from blood (not recorded which). This rearrangement joins TRBV19 to TRBJ2-7, with D possibly TRBD2 on 5 matching bases. The source of this sequence is a man between 60 and 75 years old who had recovered from COVID-19. As DNA, the CDR3 is TGTGCCAGTAGTAAAACCGGGAATAGAGGGCACGAGCAGTACTTC. Translating it yields CASSKTGNRGHEQYF. Drawing the rest from reference TRBV19 and TRBJ2-7, the complete variable domain is DGGITQSPKYLFRKEGQNVTLSCEQNLNHDAMYWYRQDPGQGLRLIYYSQIVNDFQKGDIAEGYSVSREKKESFPLTVTSAQKNPTAFYLCASSKTGNRGHEQYFGPGTRLTVT.